The sequence of this T cell receptor beta chain was determined in a study of siplizumab effects on memory and regulatory T cells. Findings of the study overall: Sequences below about 10^-5 frequency were poorly captured. As a result, only a minor fraction of alloreactive clones mapped to unstimulated subsets. Naive T cells looked more diverse than memory cells, and they looked like major contributors to the alloresponse. Fewer alloreactive sequences mapped to unstimulated CD4+ memory cells under siplizumab.

CDR3 length: 16 residues. The germline CDR1 and CDR2 sequences are LGHNA and YNFKEQ. V lost 0 bases and J 4 bases, leaving 13 bases between the germline ends. This clone has only one observation. Antigen specificity is unknown. Method: immunoSEQ multiplex PCR; TCRdb's copy keeps in-frame clones and lacks some. The repertoire holds over 95,000 clones, with approximately 92% as singletons. This chain links TRBV4-2 with TRBJ2-1; possible D gene TRBD2, 7 bases. The sequenced sample consisted of non-Treg CD4+ T cells sorted from blood. The source is a human donor in good health. The CDR3 DNA follows: TGTGCCAGCAGCCAAGATCGGGCGGGGGCTTACAATGAGCAGTTCTTC. It encodes CASSQDRAGAYNEQFF.